These 5 T cell receptor beta chains originate from one sample sequenced in a study of blood T cell repertoires in COVID-19. TCRdb keeps only in-frame clones here, not all; method: immunoSEQ multiplex PCR. This table holds a few hundred thousand clones, roughly 87% found once. The sequencing sample was made of PBMCs or T cells enriched from blood (not recorded which). The receptors originated from a man younger than 30 who had recovered from COVID-19.

The V gene is TRBV7-9, the J gene TRBJ2-1; 7 bases match TRBD2. The V gene's germline CDR1 is SEHNR and CDR2 FQNEAQ (reference sequence). There are 13 residues in the CDR3. The V and J ends lost 2 bases and 15 bases, in that order; junction bases with no gene match: 10. The DNA for the CDR3 is TGTGCCAGCAGCTTATGGGGCGGGAGTGATCTGTTCTTC. This gives the protein CASSLWGGSDLFF. Variable domain in full (rest from reference TRBV7-9 and TRBJ2-1): DTGVSQNPRHKITKRGQNVTFRCDPISEHNRLYWYRQTLGQGPEFLTYFQNEAQLEKSRLLSDRFSAERPKGSFSTLEIQRTEQGDSAMYLCASSLWGGSDLFFGPGTRLTVL.

The chain couples TRBV5-1 to TRBJ2-1; 11 bases align to TRBD2. Germline-derived CDR1 and CDR2 are SGHRS and YFSETQ. The ends lost 0 bases at V and 9 bases at J; junction bases unmatched: 8. The CDR3 consists of 16 residues. CDR3 in amino acids: CASSLEGSGRAVEQFF. The DNA of the CDR3 is TGCGCCAGCAGCTTGGAAGGTAGCGGGAGGGCCGTTGAGCAGTTCTTC.

The V and J genes are TRBV3-1 (or the pseudogene TRBV3-2) and TRBJ1-4, with 8 positions matching TRBD1. The J segment lost 9 bases and the V segment lost 9 bases, leaving 12 bases of the junction unmatched. Germline values: CDR1 LGHDT, CDR2 YNNKEL (reference sequence). The CDR3 has 14 amino acids. The DNA for the CDR3 is TGTGCCAGTCAGCAGGGGGCTACTACCCAAAAACTGTTTTTT. Translating it yields CASQQGATTQKLFF.

V and J are TRBV12-3 or TRBV12-4 and TRBJ1-6, with D unresolved. The CDR3 runs 12 residues. The V end lost 7 bases, the J end lost 12 bases, and 13 bases lay between the germline ends. CDR3: CASTRFREPLHF. CDR3 DNA sequence: TGTGCCAGCACCCGGTTCCGGGAACCCCTCCACTTT.

J is TRBJ2-7 and V is TRBV19; 10 bases are a match to TRBD2. The ends lost 6 bases at V and 1 base at J; junction bases unmatched: 9. Germline assignment: CDR1 LNHDA and CDR2 SQIVND (reference sequence). The CDR3 has 16 amino acids. The CDR3 DNA reads as TGTGCCAGTAGCCAAAGTCTAGCGGGAGATTCCTACGAGCAGTACTTC. The encoded protein is CASSQSLAGDSYEQYF. The full variable domain, in which reference TRBV19 and TRBJ2-7 provide the parts outside the CDR3, is DGGITQSPKYLFRKEGQNVTLSCEQNLNHDAMYWYRQDPGQGLRLIYYSQIVNDFQKGDIAEGYSVSREKKESFPLTVTSAQKNPTAFYLCASSQSLAGDSYEQYFGPGTRLTVT.